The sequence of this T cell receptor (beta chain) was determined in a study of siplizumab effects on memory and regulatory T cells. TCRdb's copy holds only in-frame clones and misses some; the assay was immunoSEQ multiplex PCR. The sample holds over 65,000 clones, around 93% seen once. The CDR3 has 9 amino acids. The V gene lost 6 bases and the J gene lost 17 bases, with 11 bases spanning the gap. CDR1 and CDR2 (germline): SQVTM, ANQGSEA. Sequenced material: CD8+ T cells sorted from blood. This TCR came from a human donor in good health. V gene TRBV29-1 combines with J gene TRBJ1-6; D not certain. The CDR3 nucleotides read TGCAGCGTCGTGTGGAAATTCCACTTT. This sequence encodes CSVVWKFHF.